This paragraph covers one T cell receptor (beta chain) sequence. The entry originates in a study of technical replicates of blood from several donors. Germline CDR1 is SGHAT and CDR2 is FQNNGV. Trimming cost V 1 base and J 6 bases, with 17 bases left between them. The CDR3 is 16 amino acids. Assay: immunoSEQ multiplex PCR; the TCRdb copy retains only in-frame clones and omits some. The top ten clones hold around 3.9% of a sample with some 60,000 clones, roughly nine tenths of them seen once. The genes are TRBV11-2 and TRBJ2-3; possibly TRBD2 for D (6 bases). The receptor's source is a human donor in good health. Some clones in this sample may be carry-over from other donors' samples. The specimen sequenced was PBMCs. The CDR3 reads CASSLGSLWAGDTQYF. The CDR3 DNA reads TGTGCCAGCAGCTTAGGCTCTCTCTGGGCGGGGGATACGCAGTATTTT.